This T cell receptor beta chain was captured by sequencing in a study of radiotherapy plus CTLA-4 blockade in lung cancer (dated by TCRdb to 2017 to 2018). Regarding the study in general: Objective responses were observed in 18% of enrolled patients, and disease control was achieved in 31%.

The CDR3, from cysteine to phenylalanine, totals 11 residues. Left in the record is the CDR3 DNA by itself, 33 bases read in frame from the first base. CDR1 and CDR2 (SGHNT, YYREEE) derive from the germline V gene (reference sequence). V and J are truncated by 4 bases and 5 bases respectively, leaving an intervening sequence of 4 bases. The study tested focal radiation therapy combined with CTLA-4 blockade (ipilimumab) in patients with chemo-refractory metastatic non-small-cell lung cancer. Libraries were built with the immunoSEQ multiplex PCR assay. As stored in TCRdb, this immuneACCESS dataset retains in-frame rearrangements with V and J assigned. A fraction of the clones does not appear; measured against another copy, unresolved V genes explain less than half of the discrepancy, and the remainder lacks a known reason. The sample records some 50,000 clones, roughly 86% of which are singletons. Clones ranked in the top ten supply roughly 5% of the sample.

A note on this clone: Its antigen is currently not known. No much larger clone is present one base from it, and per-base qualities are unavailable.

Results and caveats for the whole study, not just this receptor: After treatment with radiotherapy and ipilimumab, TCR clones that came from tumors expanded in the peripheral blood. Early dynamic changes in blood T cell clones, together with increased serum interferon-beta after radiation, were reported as the strongest predictors of response.

This clonotype originated in a human donor with non-small cell lung cancer whose response to radiotherapy plus ipilimumab could not be evaluated. The sample here was peripheral blood, taken from a patient treated with radiotherapy plus ipilimumab. The V and J segments used are TRBV5-4 and TRBJ1-3; the D gene is not confidently resolved. The bases are TGTGCCAGCAGCAACAGAAACACCATATATTTT. The translation is CASSNRNTIYF.